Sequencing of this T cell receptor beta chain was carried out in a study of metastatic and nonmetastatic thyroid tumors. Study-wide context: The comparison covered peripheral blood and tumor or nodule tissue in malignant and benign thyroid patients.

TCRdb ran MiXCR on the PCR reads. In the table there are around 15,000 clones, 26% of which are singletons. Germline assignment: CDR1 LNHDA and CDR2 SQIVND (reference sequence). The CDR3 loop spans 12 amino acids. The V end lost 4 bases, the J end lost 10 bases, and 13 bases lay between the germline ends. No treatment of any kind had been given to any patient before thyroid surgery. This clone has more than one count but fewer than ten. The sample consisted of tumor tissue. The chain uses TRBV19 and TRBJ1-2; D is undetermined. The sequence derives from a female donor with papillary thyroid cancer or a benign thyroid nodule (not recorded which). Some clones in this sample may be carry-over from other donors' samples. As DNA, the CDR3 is TGTGCCAGTAGTACAGTGGCAAGGGACTACACCTTC. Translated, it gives CASSTVARDYTF.